Below are 22 T cell receptor beta chains sequenced from a single sample in a study of blood T cell repertoires in COVID-19 (dated by TCRdb to 2019 to 2021). The library was obtained by the immunoSEQ multiplex PCR assay. TCRdb provides this immuneACCESS table in a form limited to in-frame rearrangements. Some clones are lacking; in checked studies, under half of them reflect an unresolved V gene, and why the rest are absent is not known. In all, the sample holds around 91,000 clones, and about 85% of those were seen once. The ten largest clones represent approximately 13% of the sample. The material sequenced was peripheral blood. These receptors were collected from a human donor in a cohort sampled during active COVID-19.

This chain joins TRBV3-1 (or the pseudogene TRBV3-2) and TRBJ1-1; D is uncertain. The CDR3 is 14 residues long. V lost 4 bases and J 1 base, leaving 10 bases between the germline ends. The germline V gene encodes CDR1 LGHDT and CDR2 YNNKEL (reference sequence). The chain's CDR3 is CASSLASSNTEAFF. DNA of the CDR3: TGTGCCAGCAGCCTAGCAAGTTCGAACACTGAAGCTTTCTTT.

This clone appeared once. The CDR3 sequence is CASSSRQSGANVLTF. For the CDR3, the DNA is TGCGCCAGCAGCTCTCGACAGTCTGGGGCCAACGTCCTGACTTTC. J is TRBJ2-6 and V is TRBV5-1; possible D gene TRBD1, 5 bases. The CDR3 loop spans 15 amino acids. V shed 3 bases and J shed 1 base, with 8 bases lying between them. The germline CDR1 and CDR2 sequences are SGHRS and YFSETQ.

The chain carries TRBV5-1 and TRBJ2-5, with a tentative D call TRBD1 (5 bases). Germline loops: CDR1 SGHRS, CDR2 YFSETQ. V lost 1 base and J 3 bases, leaving 10 bases between the germline ends. The CDR3 contains 14 residues. The CDR3 DNA sequence: TGCGCCAGCAGCTTGCAGGGTGACGAAGAGACCCAGTACTTC. This sequence encodes CASSLQGDEETQYF.

J is TRBJ1-4 and V is TRBV4-2, with 7 bases that match TRBD1. The V segment lost 4 bases and the J segment 3 bases; nucleotides outside the gene matches: 8. CDR1 and CDR2 from the germline V gene are LGHNA and YNFKEQ. This CDR3 region has 16 residues. The CDR3 region is CASSPTGGTANEKLFF. The CDR3 DNA reads TGTGCCAGCAGCCCCACGGGAGGGACAGCTAATGAAAAACTGTTTTTT.

V is TRBV3-1 (or the pseudogene TRBV3-2) and J is TRBJ1-2, with D maybe TRBD1 (6 bases). The CDR3 sequence is 14 residues long. The germline V gene encodes CDR1 LGHDT and CDR2 YNNKEL (reference sequence). Deletions cut 0 bases from V and 3 bases from J, with 8 bases between. This CDR3 is CASSQDRGYYGYTF. The CDR3 nucleotides are TGTGCCAGCAGCCAAGACAGGGGATACTATGGCTACACCTTC.

The V call is TRBV4-2, the J call TRBJ2-1; 11 nucleotides align to TRBD2. The germline gives CDR1 LGHNA, CDR2 YNFKEQ. V shed 1 base and J 9 bases; nucleotides not matched to a gene: 14. The CDR3 extends over 18 amino acids. CDR3 bases: TGTGCCAGCAGCCAAGTACCACTTACTAGCGGGAGTATGGGTGAGCAGTTCTTC. Encoded protein: CASSQVPLTSGSMGEQFF.

The genes are TRBV4-1 and TRBJ2-2; a weak D match, TRBD1 (6 bases). The V gene's germline CDR1 is MGHRA and CDR2 YSYEKL. This CDR3 contains 15 residues. Trimming took off 2 bases at V and 1 base at J, with 8 bases between the two ends. CDR3 sequence: CASSQSGQNTGELFF. The CDR3 DNA reads TGCGCCAGCAGCCAATCGGGACAGAACACCGGGGAGCTGTTTTTT.

The CDR3 loop reads CASSLDAGLSYEQYF. The CDR3 bases are TGTGCCAGCAGCTTGGATGCGGGTTTGTCCTACGAGCAGTACTTC. The chain carries TRBV5-6 and TRBJ2-7; a weak D match, TRBD2 (5 bases). With 0 bases removed from V and 1 base from J, the gap between germline ends came to 11 bases. Germline CDR1 SGHDT, CDR2 YYEEEE. This CDR3 is built from 15 residues.

J is TRBJ1-5 and V is TRBV9; the match to TRBD1 covers 7 bases. The CDR3 loop spans 14 amino acids. Looked up from germline, CDR1 is SGDLS and CDR2 is YYNGEE. J gave up 3 bases and V 5 bases, and 5 bases lay outside the gene matches. Here the CDR3 DNA reads TGTGCCAGCAGTCCCGACAGGGCCAATCAGCCCCAGCATTTT. Protein sequence: CASSPDRANQPQHF.

The J gene is TRBJ1-3, the V gene TRBV10-3, with unresolved D. Trimming took 2 bases from V and 4 from J, leaving 6 bases between them. The CDR3 sequence is 13 residues long. Germline V gene sequence: CDR1 ENHRY, CDR2 SYGVKD. This CDR3 reads CAISENSGNTIYF. DNA of the CDR3: TGTGCCATCAGTGAGAACAGCGGAAACACCATATATTTT.

V gene TRBV30 combines with J gene TRBJ1-5; D remains ambiguous. The CDR3 has 13 residues. CDR1 is GTSNPN and CDR2 is SVGIG in the germline V gene (reference sequence). V lost 4 bases and J lost 0, with 7 bases in between. The DNA of the CDR3 is TGTGCCTGGAACAGATATAGCAATCAGCCCCAGCATTTT. Its protein is CAWNRYSNQPQHF.

This chain joins TRBV5-1 and TRBJ1-6; D is unclear. Germline lookup yields CDR1 SGHRS and CDR2 YFSETQ. Trimming took 2 bases from V and 7 from J, leaving 4 bases between them. The CDR3 has 12 amino acids. In nucleotides, the CDR3 is TGCGCCAGCAGCTTAGAGAATTCACCCCTCCACTTT. It encodes CASSLENSPLHF.

The chain recombines TRBV5-5 with TRBJ2-7; no clear D gene. Trimming cost V 6 bases and J 5 bases, with 12 bases left between them. This CDR3 contains 12 residues. Germline CDR1 reads SGHKS; CDR2 reads YYEKEE (reference sequence). The CDR3 loop reads CASTVGANEQYF. CDR3 sequence (DNA): TGTGCCAGCACCGTGGGCGCCAACGAGCAGTACTTC.

V and J are TRBV28 and TRBJ2-1, with D possibly matching TRBD2 (6 bases). The germline CDR1 and CDR2 sequences are MDHEN and SYDVKM. V lost 8 bases and J lost 4, with 9 bases in between. The CDR3 spans 12 residues. CDR3 residues: CASGRQYNEQFF. The CDR3 nucleotides are TGTGCCAGCGGGAGGCAATACAATGAGCAGTTCTTC.

Note on this clone: At one boundary the junction diverges from the germline segment, which might be a read error. The genes are TRBV2 and TRBJ1-6; 7 bases align to TRBD1. Germline V gene lookup returns CDR1 SNHLY and CDR2 FYNNEI. CDR3 length: 13 residues. CDR3 bases: TGTGCCGGCAGGGGGGACTTTAATTCACCCCTCCACTTT. Protein product: CAGRGDFNSPLHF.

The chain links TRBV29-1 to TRBJ2-1; D is ambiguous. CDR1 SQVTM and CDR2 ANQGSEA come from the germline V gene. V gave up 7 bases and J gave up 6 bases, with 13 bases separating them. The CDR3 loop spans 12 amino acids. The CDR3 loop reads CSAGYSGNEQFF. CDR3 nucleotide sequence: TGCAGCGCTGGGTACAGTGGCAATGAGCAGTTCTTC.

In this sample, this clone turned up many times. The chain uses TRBV27 and TRBJ2-7, with TRBD1 identical over 7 bases. Germline CDR1 is MNHEY and CDR2 is SMNVEV (reference sequence). V trimming: 5 bases; J trimming: 4 bases; junction bases outside the gene matches: 14. The CDR3 covers 16 residues. The CDR3 protein is CASSPLSRQGQYEQYF. CDR3 DNA sequence: TGTGCCAGCAGTCCTCTCTCTCGACAGGGCCAATACGAGCAGTACTTC.

The J gene is TRBJ1-3, the V gene TRBV11-2; D is possibly TRBD1 (6 bases). With 3 bases removed from V and 0 bases from J, the gap between germline ends came to 21 bases. The CDR3 totals 19 residues. The V gene's germline CDR1 is SGHAT and CDR2 FQNNGV. Here the CDR3 reads CASSFRQARDRGSGNTIYF. In DNA form, the CDR3 reads TGTGCCAGCAGCTTCAGACAGGCACGGGACCGCGGCTCTGGAAACACCATATATTTT.

The chain recombines TRBV27 with TRBJ1-4, with a possible D match to TRBD1 (6 bases). CDR3 length: 15 residues. The V end lost 1 base, the J end lost 8 bases, and 14 bases lay between the germline ends. Germline V gene sequence: CDR1 MNHEY, CDR2 SMNVEV (reference sequence). CDR3 nucleotides: TGTGCCAGCAGTTTATGGTTGGGGGCACGGGAAAAACTGTTTTTT. This encodes CASSLWLGAREKLFF.

The J gene is TRBJ1-5, the V gene TRBV16, with 7 bases identical to TRBD1. J gave up 6 bases and V 4 bases, and 6 bases lay outside the gene matches. In germline, CDR1 is KGHSY, CDR2 FQNENV. CDR3 length equals 14 residues. CDR3 bases: TGTGCCAGCAGCCCCGACAGGGTTGGTCAGCCCCAGCATTTT. This sequence encodes CASSPDRVGQPQHF. The whole variable domain, filled in from reference TRBV16 and TRBJ1-5, reads GEEVAQTPKHLVRGEGQKAKLYCAPIKGHSYVFWYQQVLKNEFKFLISFQNENVFDETGMPKERFSAKCLPNSPCSLEIQATKLEDSAVYFCASSPDRVGQPQHFGDGTRLSIL.

On this clone: A junction boundary mismatches the germline segment, possibly from a read error. The chain combines TRBV7-2 with TRBJ2-7, with 7 bases matching TRBD2. The CDR3 totals 11 residues. The germline gives CDR1 SGHTA, CDR2 FQGNSA. The CDR3 DNA sequence: TGTGCCAGCACGAACCTCTACGGGGGGAACTTC. Amino acid sequence: CASTNLYGGNF.

This clone was counted between two and nine times. This chain connects TRBV6-6 to TRBJ1-5; no definite D call. With 2 bases removed from V and 7 bases from J, the gap between germline ends came to 12 bases. CDR1 and CDR2 (germline): MNHNY, SVGAGI (reference sequence). The CDR3 sequence is 14 residues long. The CDR3 protein is CASSYERVSQPQHF. The CDR3 coding sequence is TGTGCCAGCAGTTACGAGAGGGTGTCACAGCCCCAGCATTTT.